Sequencing of this TCR beta chain was carried out in a study of beta chain features in type 1 diabetes. The germline CDR1 and CDR2 sequences are MGHRA and YSYEKL. J lost 3 bases, V lost 3 bases, and 6 bases had no gene match. The CDR3 covers 15 residues. Findings and caveats of the study: When cDNA is sequenced, cells with high TCR expression could be over-represented. Sampled from patients, naive, central memory and Treg TCRB repertoires appeared more similar than those sampled from healthy donors. A pattern of fewer insertions and more deletions at VDJ junctions was seen in type 1 diabetes patients.

Every bit of the isolated RNA underwent reverse transcription, so sequencing read expressed TCRB transcripts. The protocol was immunoSEQ multiplex PCR, while the TCRdb copy is restricted to in-frame clones and leaves out a portion. The sample shows fewer than 350,000 clones, about 20% of them seen only once. This clone was counted a few times. The antigen is undetermined. J is TRBJ2-7 and V is TRBV4-1; 9 nucleotides align to TRBD1. Sequenced input: naive CD4+ T cells from blood. The clonotype comes from a woman between 18 and 30 years old in good health. The CDR3 is CASSQMGQGNYEQYF. CDR3 bases: TGCGCCAGCAGCCAGATGGGACAGGGCAACTACGAGCAGTACTTC.